This T cell receptor beta chain was documented in a study of cytomegalovirus exposure and HLA in healthy donors. Findings and caveats of the study: There were several of the most significant clusters that appeared linked to common viral pathogens in a later analysis. According to a later analysis, most TCR beta chains associated with CMV appeared HLA-restricted.

Trimming stripped 0 bases from V and 8 bases from J, with 16 bases between. The CDR3 totals 15 residues. Germline CDR1 is LGHNA and CDR2 is YNFKEQ. The PCR used 60 Vbeta and 13 Jbeta primers. Produced via immunoSEQ multiplex PCR; TCRdb's table is partial and in-frame only. There are about 120,000 clones in the sample; 6.5% to 9.5% occur only once, and approximately 6% lies in the top ten. In the case of this clone: Its specificity is not known.

The chain uses TRBV4-2 and TRBJ1-2; perhaps TRBD1 as D (5 bases). Sequenced material: PBMCs. The clonotype comes from a woman between 40 and 50 years old in good health and CMV-seropositive. CDR3 sequence (DNA): TGTGCCAGCAGCCAAGATGCGGGGCAGGGATACGGCTACACCTTC. It is translated as CASSQDAGQGYGYTF.